This is a list of T cell receptor beta chains from one sample in a study of blood T cells in healthy people across ages. TCRdb itself ran the 5' RACE reads through MiXCR, one entry per CDR3 protein. The sample consists of some 1,800,000 distinct CDR3 sequences, about two fifths of them appearing once. The specimen was blood. The receptors were sampled from a human donor in good health. Each CDR3 is given without its conserved first and last residue. Each record gives: V gene, J gene, CDR3 protein.

TRBV27,TRBJ1-2,ASSLLGTGDGYT
TRBV4-1,TRBJ2-7,ASSQSGTGHSEQY
TRBV3-1,TRBJ1-2,ASSRREGLSGRGGYT
TRBV20-1,TRBJ1-1,SARSPDRTIEAF
TRBV28,TRBJ2-1,ASSSNNLIGSQF
TRBV5-1,TRBJ2-5,ASNPAGGDEQY
TRBV7-3,TRBJ2-1,ASSSYSREQF
TRBV3-1,TRBJ2-5,ASKAGGEETQY
TRBV29-1,TRBJ2-7,SVGGSSYERY
TRBV7-2,TRBJ1-1,ASSYSGIWGTEAF
TRBV29-1,TRBJ2-3,SGVESDRGGPDTQY
TRBV20-1,TRBJ1-2,SARVAENYGYT
TRBV5-5,TRBJ2-5,ASNSGGGRAAETQY
TRBV29-1,TRBJ2-5,SVDPQVEETQY
TRBV10-3,TRBJ1-1,AINGQTRDMRANTEAF
TRBV7-9,TRBJ1-5,ASSPDSPGSNQPQH
TRBV7-9,TRBJ2-7,ASSPEHSYEQY
TRBV30,TRBJ1-2,AWSVRWGAYGYT
TRBV12-3/TRBV12-4,TRBJ2-7,ASSLGAVDTYEQY
TRBV25-1,TRBJ2-3,ASNRDGGFTDTQY
TRBV20-1,TRBJ2-7,SARVGGLASYEQY
TRBV20-1,TRBJ2-5,SAPGQVISETQY
TRBV7-2,TRBJ1-2,ASSARQAASYGYT
TRBV20-1,TRBJ2-7,SAPSSGDSYEQY
TRBV5-1,TRBJ1-1,ASSFGTKQSEAF
TRBV5-6,TRBJ1-2,ASSLALGVDYGYT
TRBV10-3,TRBJ2-3,AISEDNQRDTQY
TRBV29-1,TRBJ2-4,SAKVGGTNEQY
TRBV5-1,TRBJ2-7,ASSNHRGGDEQY
TRBV7-2,TRBJ2-5,ASSSWTSGGAEETQY
TRBV2,TRBJ1-1,ASMNSRQGGPSEAF
TRBV6-2/TRBV6-3,TRBJ2-6,ASGDGVLSNVLT
TRBV4-2,TRBJ1-2,ASSQEGREDGYT
TRBV15,TRBJ1-1,ATSFSPGQGILGNTEAF
TRBV7-2,TRBJ2-3,ASSYQSGIPTDTQY
TRBV7-9,TRBJ2-5,ASSPDRARLAGWNETQY
TRBV4-1,TRBJ1-2,ASSQVNPGDNTDGYT
TRBV4-1,TRBJ2-7,ASSHGVLVGYEQY
TRBV20-1,TRBJ1-4,SAIPGGGNEKLF
TRBV25-1,TRBJ1-2,ASSDPDRFYGYT
TRBV11-3,TRBJ1-1,ASSLVYRAKAF
TRBV12-3/TRBV12-4,TRBJ1-3,ASSFRNPGQIGNTIY
TRBV5-1,TRBJ2-1,ASSLSPPGSSSSYNEQF
TRBV7-3,TRBJ1-2,ASSPNSVGGYGYT
TRBV7-9,TRBJ2-1,ASSFGEGQSRREF
TRBV5-1,TRBJ2-5,ASSLKPRVQQETQY
TRBV6-2/TRBV6-3,TRBJ2-5,ASSYSIVETQY
TRBV9,TRBJ1-1,ASNPLQEGNTEAF